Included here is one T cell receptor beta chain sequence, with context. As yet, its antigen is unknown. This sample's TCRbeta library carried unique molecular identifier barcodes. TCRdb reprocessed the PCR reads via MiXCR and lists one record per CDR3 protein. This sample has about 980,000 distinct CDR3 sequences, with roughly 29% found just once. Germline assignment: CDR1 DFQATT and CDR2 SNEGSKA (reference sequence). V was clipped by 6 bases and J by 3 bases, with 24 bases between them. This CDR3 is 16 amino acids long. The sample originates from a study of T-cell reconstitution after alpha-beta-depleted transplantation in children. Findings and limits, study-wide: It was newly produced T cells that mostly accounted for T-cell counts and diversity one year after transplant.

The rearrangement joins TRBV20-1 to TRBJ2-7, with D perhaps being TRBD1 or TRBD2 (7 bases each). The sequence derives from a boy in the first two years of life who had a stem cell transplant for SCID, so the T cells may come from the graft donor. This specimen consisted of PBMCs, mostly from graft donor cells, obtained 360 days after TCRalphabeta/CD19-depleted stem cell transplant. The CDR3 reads CSARSWEGASFYEQYF. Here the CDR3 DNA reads TGCAGTGCAAGATCTTGGGAGGGGGCATCGTTCTACGAGCAGTACTTC.